This T cell receptor (beta chain) was captured in a study of T cell repertoires in cytomegalovirus infection. TCRdb redid the calling of the reads with MiXCR, one entry per CDR3 protein. The sample has about 190,000 distinct CDR3 sequences, 28% seen once; the top ten hold about 31%. Looked up from germline, CDR1 is SNHLY and CDR2 is FYNNEI. The CDR3 has 14 amino acids. V was trimmed by 7 bases and J by 8 bases, leaving 15 bases between them. This clonotype has only a few counts. The sequence came from a human donor in good health (CMV status not recorded). Some clones in this sample may be carry-over from other donors' samples. This rearrangement joins TRBV2 to TRBJ1-6; possibly TRBD1 for D (6 bases). Source material: PBMCs. Here the CDR3 DNA reads TGTGCCAGCAAGAACAGGGAGTACGATTCACCCCTCCACTTT. This codes for CASKNREYDSPLHF.